This T cell receptor (beta chain) was profiled in a study of cytomegalovirus exposure and HLA in healthy donors (dated 2017 in TCRdb). Looking at the study overall: An earlier analysis of approximately 640 of the donors reported 276 Gb of sequence data and some 120 million unique TCR beta sequences from some 180 million T cells. About 280 gigabases of sequencing data and roughly 81 million unique TCR sequences made up an early release that covered fewer than 650 HLA-typed donors. Among the approximately 430 genotyped donors, under 90% belonged to the genetic ancestry cluster associated with self-reported Caucasian donors. The study was designed to test whether signatures of past pathogen exposure could be identified by cataloging public T cell receptors. The T cell repertoires of about 700 subjects were profiled by immunosequencing and related to cytomegalovirus serostatus. Besides the first cohort of 500 to 700 subjects, a separate validation cohort made up of 120 different subjects was used. The study combined high-throughput TCR immunosequencing, statistical association of individual TCRs with disease status, and machine learning to predict cytomegalovirus infection status. A later analysis re-analyzed previously published TCR beta repertoires from 650 to 800 donors and added high-resolution HLA genotyping to study TCR occurrence patterns. Rather than drawing on any new phenotypic data, the later analysis identified candidate immune exposures from TCR beta sequences and the way those sequences occurred across donors. To decide whether each TCR beta V gene segment behaved as functional or pseudogenic, an earlier analysis of some 570 of the donors relied on high-throughput TCR beta sequencing. Alongside the repertoire data, information on donor age, sex, ethnicity and CMV serostatus was compiled. A later genetic analysis took genome-wide SNP genotypes for about 55% of the 666 donors and used that subset as a discovery cohort. All discovery cohort repertoires had been generated using a single sequencing platform. HLA typing included class I and class II loci at four-digit resolution. Typing coverage varied by locus: roughly 620-630 donors for A, B, C, DRB1 and DQB1; roughly 520 for DQA1; nearly 610 for DPA1; roughly 450 for DPB1. Several DR-DQ haplotypes were handled as single units for association and clustering because linkage in the cohort was strong. On average, roughly 240,000 unique TCR beta nucleotide sequences were sequenced per donor among a few hundred genotyped donors of the cohort, with about 17% of those sequences being non-productive. The study at large found these results: A cluster of highly shared sequence variants was judged likely to be a technical artifact of the sequencing pipeline. In a later genetic analysis, fewer N-insertions in productive TCRs were reported among donors in an Asian-associated ancestry cluster than the approximately 710-donor mean. A later analysis associated about 17,000 TCR beta sequences with specific HLA alleles at a false discovery rate of 0.05. Compared with equally common non-associated chains, HLA-associated TCR beta chains in a later analysis were more clonally expanded and had lower generation probabilities. A further reported finding was that TCR beta sequences accurately predicted the HLA-A and HLA-B alleles for most subjects in the first cohort. The authors suggested that the approach could potentially be extended to other disease states and immunological phenotypes. This cohort had only TCR beta chains sequenced, and the lack of alpha or paired-chain data limited which features could be detected. The classifier was reported to diagnose cytomegalovirus status with high specificity and sensitivity in both the original and validation cohorts. A later analysis found that most CMV-associated TCR beta chains appeared HLA-restricted, with HLA associations seemingly driven largely by CMV exposure. Because HLA typing was unavailable for some donors at each locus, only the typed subset was used in association tests. Correlated functional status among segregating V segments might reflect linkage disequilibrium, but an unknown experimental factor could not be ruled out. The presence/absence analyses assumed that sequencing depth was roughly uniform across donors, and that assumption may not be true. Over 15 rarely observed V segments, including chromosome 9 orphons, were excluded from the earlier analysis of about 610 of the donors because counts were too low. Some IMGT-functional V segments, including TRBV6-2 and TRBV6-3, could not be told apart with the 87-base-pair reads, so those segments were excluded. In an earlier analysis of some 640 of the donors, most TCR beta V segments were observed in productive rearrangements about 87% or about 30% of the time, broadly matching IMGT annotations. A total of about 150 TCR beta chains were listed by the study as associated with cytomegalovirus. Assigning TCR associations to individual alleles was difficult when HLA alleles, especially DR and DQ, strongly co-occurred. Across donors, most TCR sequences were observed very rarely, whereas some public TCRs were present in many individuals. A later analysis found that TCR association rates varied across HLA loci, with DRB1 alleles showing the most associated TCRs and HLA-C alleles the fewest. For the cohort, immune exposure information was limited to CMV serostatus. V-gene and J-gene trimming of TCR beta chains was associated with a missense DCLRE1C variant in a later genetic analysis, and the association was replicated in an independent cohort. According to a later analysis, parvovirus B19, influenza, CMV and Epstein-Barr virus appeared linked to several top co-occurrence clusters. A few of the identified cytomegalovirus-associated TCR beta chains were confirmed in vitro to be specific for cytomegalovirus antigens.

CDR1 and CDR2 are read off the germline V gene as SGHDN and FVKESK. Relative to germline, V is 0 bases shorter and J is 6 bases shorter, with 5 bases between their ends. From its cysteine to its phenylalanine, the CDR3 spans 12 amino acids. Of the read, only the CDR3 DNA is kept; its 36 bases are in frame from base 1. Receptor libraries were prepared by the immunoSEQ multiplex PCR assay. For the multiplex PCR, a mixture combining 60 forward primers for TCR Vbeta segments and 13 reverse primers for TCR Jbeta segments was used. A multiplex PCR assay on genomic DNA amplified the CDR3 region of rearranged TCR beta genes. Amplified TCR beta libraries were sequenced as 87-base-pair reads on the Illumina HiSeq System. The authors' analysis ran thus. A later analysis counted some 74 million unique TCR beta chains across the 670 or so repertoires, and 9.5 million to 11 million of these chains were shared by at least two donors. A nearest-neighbor algorithm error-corrected the raw reads and collapsed the reads into unique sequences, merging closely related sequences to remove PCR and sequencing errors. Alignment of CDR3 sequences to IMGT reference sequences was used to assign V, D and J gene segments. Each retained sequence needed at least a six-nucleotide match to both a V gene segment and a J gene segment. Rearrangements were classified as productive when the CDR3 lacked stop codons and remained in frame with V and J, and all other rearrangements were classified as non-productive. CDR3 was defined by IMGT convention, running from the second conserved V-encoded cysteine to the conserved J-encoded phenylalanine. In an earlier analysis of around 600 of the donors, sequences lacking an unambiguous match to a single V gene segment were excluded. An earlier analysis of several hundred of the donors called V segments functional above 56.7% productive rearrangements and segregating when the between-donor standard deviation exceeded 5%. A statistical classification framework was built for diagnosing cytomegalovirus status from the catalog of TCR beta chain sequences. A later analysis assigned V and J genes by comparing TCR nucleotide sequences with IMGT/GENE-DB human TR gene sequences. In a later analysis, CDR3 sequences and most-parsimonious VDJ recombination scenarios were assigned using the TCRdist pipeline. A later analysis defined each TCR beta chain by its CDR3 amino acid sequence plus V-gene family, and excluded reads lacking a unique V-gene family. A later analysis removed 592 highly shared, low-generation-probability nucleotide sequences to deal with suspected cross-contamination and a sequencing artifact. A later analysis calculated a clonal expansion index for each public chain from normalized within-repertoire ranks of inferred template counts. A later analysis computed generation probabilities with a VDJ recombination model fitted to out-of-frame rearrangements, and checked the results against IGoR. In a later analysis, TCR-TCR, TCR-HLA and TCR-CMV co-occurrence was scored with hypergeometric tests, and a repertoire-size bias correction was applied to TCR pairs. A later analysis estimated false discovery rates by permuting HLA or CMV assignments 20 times. In a later analysis, co-occurring TCRs were grouped using DBSCAN, and TCRdist sequence similarity was added for clustering within HLA-allele-positive subsets. Repertoires with fewer than 30,000 or more than 120,000 public chains were left out of co-occurrence clustering, as were about five repertoires with anomalous nucleotide sharing. The table comes from immuneACCESS by way of TCRdb, which keeps in-frame sequences with V and J called. Part of the clones is missing from these tables; in studies checked, under half for an unresolved V gene and the rest for unknown reasons. V and J calls plus clone size are reproduced from that table; the DNA served to infer D and trimming. This sample is represented by 100,000 to 150,000 clones; approximately 80% of them were singletons. Approximately 2% of the sample goes to the ten largest clones.

A word on this clone: The target of this receptor is not known. Base-call qualities are not available, and no considerably larger clone is one nucleotide away.

The cohort consisted of 600 to 750 healthy bone marrow donors. Cohort members were all nominally healthy when sampled, although unrecorded immune exposures were likely present. The donor was CMV seropositive and belonged to the group of 270 or so seropositive cohort members. Every donor gave a peripheral blood sample, and the peripheral blood mononuclear cells from that sample were used for TCR beta sequencing. The Qiagen DNeasy Blood Extraction Kit was used to extract genomic DNA from the blood cell samples. The sequenced sample consisted of PBMCs. The TCR comes from a female donor in good health and CMV-seropositive. This chain joins TRBV14 to TRBJ1-1; no D gene call is confident. The sequenced DNA is TGTGCCAGCAGCCAAGATTCAGCTGAAGCTTTCTTT. It encodes CASSQDSAEAFF.